A selection of T cell receptor beta chains follows, all from one sample in a study of blood T cell repertoires in COVID-19. The method was immunoSEQ multiplex PCR; TCRdb's version includes in-frame clones alone and lacks a portion of them. The data contain 300,000 to 400,000 clones, about 87% of them singletons. Sequenced material: peripheral blood. The origin of the receptors is a woman aged 50 to 60 with COVID-19, enrolled during active disease. Both conserved end residues are part of each CDR3. The order of the fields is V gene, D gene, clone size, J gene, CDR3 protein, CDR3 DNA. D genes are given only for firm matches. The size entry is marked missing in some rows and otherwise reads once, few, many or a size class.

v_call: TRBV7-3; d_call: TRBD2; clone_size: .; j_call: TRBJ2-7; cdr3_aa: CASSTQGGATYEQYF; cdr3_nt: TGTGCCAGCAGCACCCAGGGAGGGGCTACCTACGAGCAGTACTTC
v_call: TRBV6-5; d_call: TRBD2; clone_size: .; j_call: TRBJ2-5; cdr3_aa: CASTQSGAQTQYF; cdr3_nt: TGTGCCAGCACCCAAAGCGGGGCCCAGACCCAGTACTTC
v_call: TRBV14; d_call: .; clone_size: .; j_call: TRBJ1-2; cdr3_aa: CASSRLGLEQLLNYGYTF; cdr3_nt: TGTGCCAGCAGCCGCCTGGGGCTTGAACAGCTCTTAAACTATGGCTACACCTTC
v_call: TRBV9; d_call: .; clone_size: .; j_call: TRBJ2-2; cdr3_aa: CASSVGTVNTGELFF; cdr3_nt: TGTGCCAGCAGCGTAGGGACAGTCAACACCGGGGAGCTGTTTTTT
v_call: TRBV2; d_call: TRBD2; clone_size: once; j_call: TRBJ2-3; cdr3_aa: CASRRLASTDTQYF; cdr3_nt: TGTGCCAGCAGAAGACTAGCGAGCACAGATACGCAGTATTTT
v_call: TRBV9; d_call: TRBD2; clone_size: .; j_call: TRBJ2-5; cdr3_aa: CASSPRRFGELAGGEETQYF; cdr3_nt: TGTGCCAGCAGCCCCAGAAGGTTCGGGGAACTAGCGGGAGGAGAAGAGACCCAGTACTTC
v_call: TRBV21-1; d_call: .; clone_size: .; j_call: TRBJ2-7; cdr3_aa: CASSKGGQGYEQYF; cdr3_nt: TGTGCCAGCAGCAAAGGGGGACAGGGGTACGAGCAGTACTTC
v_call: TRBV11-2; d_call: .; clone_size: .; j_call: TRBJ1-2; cdr3_aa: CASSWQGYDYGYTF; cdr3_nt: TGTGCCAGCAGCTGGCAGGGATATGACTATGGCTACACCTTC
v_call: TRBV24-1; d_call: TRBD1; clone_size: .; j_call: TRBJ1-3; cdr3_aa: CATSDPGTDPGNTIYF; cdr3_nt: TGTGCCACCAGTGACCCGGGGACAGATCCAGGAAACACCATATATTTT
v_call: TRBV5-4; d_call: TRBD2; clone_size: .; j_call: TRBJ2-7; cdr3_aa: CASSLEVYLGLIYEQYF; cdr3_nt: TGTGCCAGCAGCTTGGAGGTGTACCTGGGACTAATCTACGAGCAGTACTTC
v_call: TRBV15; d_call: .; clone_size: once; j_call: TRBJ2-7; cdr3_aa: CATSRPPSSGNYEQYF; cdr3_nt: TGTGCCACCAGCAGACCGCCCAGCTCAGGAAACTACGAGCAGTACTTC
v_call: TRBV7-9; d_call: TRBD1; clone_size: once; j_call: TRBJ1-1; cdr3_aa: CASSFLSGGTEAFF; cdr3_nt: TGTGCCAGCAGCTTTCTGTCAGGGGGCACTGAAGCTTTCTTT
v_call: TRBV5-4; d_call: .; clone_size: .; j_call: TRBJ2-3; cdr3_aa: CASSPSSGGIDTQYF; cdr3_nt: TGTGCCAGCAGCCCCTCGTCGGGGGGCATAGATACGCAGTATTTT
v_call: TRBV6-5; d_call: .; clone_size: few; j_call: TRBJ1-2; cdr3_aa: CASPSVYYGYTF; cdr3_nt: TGTGCCAGCCCGTCCGTATACTATGGCTACACCTTC
v_call: TRBV10-1; d_call: .; clone_size: .; j_call: TRBJ1-2; cdr3_aa: CASSDHGRGVYGYTF; cdr3_nt: TGCGCCAGCAGTGACCACGGAAGGGGTGTCTATGGCTACACCTTC
v_call: TRBV7-9; d_call: TRBD1; clone_size: .; j_call: TRBJ1-3; cdr3_aa: CASSSGTAGNTIYF; cdr3_nt: TGTGCCAGCAGCTCGGGGACAGCTGGAAACACCATATATTTT
v_call: TRBV5-5; d_call: TRBD2; clone_size: .; j_call: TRBJ2-1; cdr3_aa: CASSAAGGSYNEQFF; cdr3_nt: TGTGCCAGCAGCGCAGCGGGAGGGTCCTACAATGAGCAGTTCTTC
v_call: TRBV12-3/TRBV12-4; d_call: .; clone_size: .; j_call: TRBJ1-1; cdr3_aa: CASSVQGTEAFF; cdr3_nt: TGTGCCAGCAGTGTCCAGGGGACTGAAGCTTTCTTT
v_call: TRBV11-3; d_call: .; clone_size: .; j_call: TRBJ2-5; cdr3_aa: CASSPRGKIETQYF; cdr3_nt: TGTGCCAGCAGCCCTCGGGGTAAGATAGAGACCCAGTACTTC
v_call: TRBV5-8; d_call: .; clone_size: .; j_call: TRBJ2-7; cdr3_aa: CASSYSGGSPREQYF; cdr3_nt: TGTGCCAGCAGCTATTCCGGGGGTAGCCCACGCGAGCAGTACTTC
v_call: TRBV27; d_call: TRBD2; clone_size: .; j_call: TRBJ2-1; cdr3_aa: CASSYLGEGYNEQFF; cdr3_nt: TGTGCCAGCAGTTACTTGGGGGAGGGCTACAATGAGCAGTTCTTC